This entry describes one T cell receptor beta chain. Its antigen remains unknown. The CDR3 is 13 amino acids. Trimming removed 6 bases at V and 5 bases at J, with 13 bases between. The germline V gene has CDR1 SNHLY and CDR2 FYNNEI. Sequencing was performed with immunoSEQ multiplex PCR; in TCRdb, only in-frame clones are kept and a portion is missing. This sample carries roughly 48,000 clones, just over 70% of them seen once, and the ten largest clones take over 1.5%. These data come from a study of STAT5B mutations in CD4+ large granular lymphocyte leukemia. General study findings and limits: TRBV06-family usage was enriched in top patient clones (8/27) versus controls (2/35).

This clonotype was sampled from a human donor in good health. The chain is built from TRBV2 and TRBJ1-2; D ambiguous. The sequenced sample was CD4+ T cells from blood buffy coats. CDR3 nucleotides: TGTGCCAGCAGCTTGGCCAGCGGATATGGCTACACCTTC. Translated: CASSLASGYGYTF.